Described below is a single T cell receptor (beta chain) sequence and its context. These data come from a study of control samples from healthy donors and cancer patients. Germline V CDR1 and CDR2: SGDLS, YYNGEE. V shed 0 bases, J shed 2 bases, and the junction held 5 bases outside the gene matches. This CDR3 is built from 16 residues. Assay: immunoSEQ multiplex PCR; the TCRdb copy retains only in-frame clones and omits some. The sample contains about 180,000 clones, approximately 92% of which appear only once. Sequenced material: blood. V is TRBV9 and J is TRBJ2-5; the match to TRBD2 covers 9 bases. The clonotype comes from a man under 40 in good health. The DNA for the CDR3 is TGTGCCAGCAGCGTAGGTCTAGCGGGGAGACAAGAGACCCAGTACTTC. Translating it yields CASSVGLAGRQETQYF.